Below are 24 T cell receptor beta chains sequenced from a single sample in a study of T cell repertoires in cytomegalovirus infection. TCRdb reprocessed the reads with MiXCR, giving one entry per CDR3 protein. In the table there are 830,000 or so distinct CDR3 sequences, 32% of which are singletons. What these receptors recognize is not known. The source was cultured CD8+ T cells from PBMCs, collected from culture after CMV antigen stimulation. All receptors derive from a human donor in good health (CMV status not recorded). Some clones in this sample may be carry-over from other donors' samples.

This clonotype showed up just once. The rearrangement joins TRBV4-1 to TRBJ2-5, with TRBD2 matching 8 bases. The ends lost 2 bases at V and 3 bases at J; junction bases unmatched: 8. The CDR3 contains 16 residues. The germline gives CDR1 MGHRA, CDR2 YSYEKL. The CDR3 loop is CASSQSNGGVEETQYF. The CDR3 DNA is TGCGCCAGCAGCCAATCGAACGGGGGGGTCGAAGAGACCCAGTACTTC.

The rearrangement uses TRBV12-3 or TRBV12-4 and TRBJ1-3, with D possibly matching TRBD1 (6 bases). V was trimmed by 7 bases and J by 5 bases, leaving 12 bases between them. The CDR3 consists of 13 residues. The CDR3 sequence is CASMGASRNTIYF. The CDR3 region has the DNA TGTGCCAGCATGGGGGCGTCTCGAAACACCATATATTTT.

The rearrangement joins TRBV5-1 to TRBJ1-1; 9 bases match TRBD1. Germline CDR1 is SGHRS and CDR2 is YFSETQ. This CDR3 comprises 14 residues. The junction had 5 bases not matched to a gene; V was cut back by 3 bases and J by 5 bases. This CDR3 reads CASSWGTGMTEAFF. CDR3 sequence (DNA): TGCGCCAGCAGCTGGGGGACAGGGATGACTGAAGCTTTCTTT.

The rearrangement joins TRBV25-1 to TRBJ2-5; 8 bases map to TRBD1. CDR3 size: 13 residues. Trimming removed 8 bases from V and 4 bases from J; junction bases left unmatched: 6. Germline V lookup: CDR1 MGHDK, CDR2 SYGVNS. CDR3 coding DNA: TGTGCCAGCTTCCCCGACAGGGGAGAGACCCAGTACTTC. The encoded protein is CASFPDRGETQYF.

This chain joins TRBV20-1 and TRBJ1-2; perhaps TRBD1 as D (6 bases). The V gene lost 6 bases and the J gene lost 1 base, with 15 bases spanning the gap. The CDR3 has 14 amino acids. The germline CDR1 and CDR2 sequences are DFQATT and SNEGSKA (reference sequence). The CDR3 here is CSAQDSYLNYGYTF. The CDR3 bases are TGCAGTGCACAGGACAGCTACCTTAACTATGGCTACACCTTC.

This clonotype has only a few counts. V usage is TRBV19 and J usage is TRBJ1-5, with 8 bases lining up with TRBD1. In germline, CDR1 is LNHDA, CDR2 SQIVND (reference sequence). The J segment lost 7 bases and the V segment lost 3 bases, leaving 2 bases of the junction unmatched. The CDR3 consists of 13 residues. The CDR3 DNA follows: TGTGCCAGTAGTATTGGGACAGGACAGCCCCAGCATTTT. Amino acids: CASSIGTGQPQHF.

The V gene is TRBV27, the J gene TRBJ1-2; TRBD1 matches 10 bases. V lost 2 bases to trimming and J lost 7 bases; unmatched junction nucleotides: 13. CDR3 size: 17 residues. CDR1 and CDR2 (germline): MNHEY, SMNVEV (reference sequence). The CDR3 coding sequence is TGTGCCAGCAGTTTAGGTCCTCATCGACAGGGGGCTGCTGGCTACACCTTC. Its protein is CASSLGPHRQGAAGYTF.

The V gene is TRBV10-3, the J gene TRBJ1-6, with D possibly TRBD1 on 6 matching bases. The V end was cut by 10 bases, the J end by 12 bases, with 16 bases between. Germline CDR1 and CDR2: ENHRY and SYGVKD. The CDR3 sequence is 12 residues long. The CDR3 DNA is TGTGCCACCAGCGGGGGCGGTGGACCCCTCCACTTT. It encodes CATSGGGGPLHF.

This clonotype has a handful of counts. The chain employs TRBV27 and TRBJ2-1; the match to TRBD2 covers 9 bases. Germline CDR1 reads MNHEY; CDR2 reads SMNVEV (reference sequence). CDR3 length: 18 amino acids. The ends lost 4 bases at V and 4 bases at J; junction bases unmatched: 14. CDR3 sequence: CASSYGLAGAWTYNEQFF. The CDR3 DNA sequence: TGTGCCAGCAGTTACGGCTTAGCGGGGGCTTGGACGTACAATGAGCAGTTCTTC.

This clonotype was seen a few times. The chain carries TRBV27 and TRBJ2-6, with D hard to call. From germline, CDR1 is MNHEY and CDR2 SMNVEV (reference sequence). This CDR3 spans 15 amino acids. V was shortened by 5 bases and J by 0 bases, with 8 bases between the two germline ends. CDR3 loop: CASSRTSSGANVLTF. The CDR3, as DNA: TGTGCCAGCAGTCGCACCAGCTCTGGGGCCAACGTCCTGACTTTC.

The chain is built from TRBV12-3 or TRBV12-4 and TRBJ2-7, with D unresolved. CDR3 size: 13 residues. V shed 3 bases and J shed 2 bases, with 8 bases lying between them. The CDR3 spells CASSFYLAYEQYF. CDR3 in DNA: TGTGCCAGCAGTTTTTACCTTGCCTACGAGCAGTACTTC.

The CDR3 spells CSARSGRGPEAFF. CDR3 sequence (DNA): TGCAGTGCTAGATCGGGAAGGGGACCTGAAGCTTTCTTT. The chain has TRBV20-1 and TRBJ1-1; tentative D call: TRBD1 (5 bases). Germline V gene sequence: CDR1 DFQATT, CDR2 SNEGSKA (reference sequence). Between the trimmed V and J ends, which lost 2 bases and 6 bases, there was a span of 13 bases. The CDR3 consists of 13 residues.

This chain joins TRBV20-1 and TRBJ1-2; D is unresolved. The CDR3 covers 13 residues. Trimming shortened V by 1 base and J by 0 bases, and 6 bases separated the two germline ends. Germline V CDR1 and CDR2: DFQATT, SNEGSKA (reference sequence). The CDR3 here is CSARVRTNYGYTF. The CDR3, as DNA: TGCAGTGCTAGAGTGAGAACTAACTATGGCTACACCTTC.

Comment on this clonotype: One end of the junction fails to match germline, which may point to a read error. The DNA of the CDR3 is TGTGTCAGTGCCGGTAATACGCAGTATTTT. Its translation: CVSAGNTQYF. This chain connects TRBV19 to TRBJ2-3; D uncertain. Germline-derived CDR1 and CDR2 are LNHDA and SQIVND (reference sequence). CDR3 length equals 10 residues.

This clonotype came up a few times. The chain couples TRBV28 to TRBJ2-2; D ambiguous. The CDR3 runs to 13 residues. CDR1 and CDR2 (germline): MDHEN, SYDVKM. V lost 7 bases and J lost 2, with 8 bases in between. This CDR3 is CASTSYNTGELFF. Here the CDR3 DNA reads TGTGCCAGCACGTCTTATAACACCGGGGAGCTGTTTTTT.

The V and J genes are TRBV6-5 and TRBJ2-7, with TRBD1 matching 7 bases. This CDR3 is 13 amino acids long. The V and J ends lost 3 bases and 6 bases, in that order; junction bases with no gene match: 5. Germline-derived CDR1 and CDR2 are MNHEY and SVGAGI. Here the CDR3 reads CASSYGDSLEQYF. As DNA, the CDR3 is TGTGCCAGCAGTTATGGGGACAGTCTCGAGCAGTACTTC.

The chain recombines TRBV7-9 with TRBJ1-2; 8 bases match TRBD1. CDR1 SEHNR and CDR2 FQNEAQ come from the germline V gene (reference sequence). The CDR3 is made up of 14 amino acids. Unmatched junction bases numbered 8, after V lost 7 bases and J lost 4 bases. The CDR3 nucleotides read TGTGCCAGCACCCTCCCAGGGGGCCCCTATGGCTACACCTTC. It is translated as CASTLPGGPYGYTF.

This rearrangement joins TRBV27 to TRBJ2-7, with 7 bases that match TRBD1. Germline trimming cut 9 bases from V and 5 bases from J; bases unmatched to any gene: 4. The germline V gene encodes CDR1 MNHEY and CDR2 SMNVEV (reference sequence). The CDR3 runs 11 residues. CDR3 DNA: TGTGCCAGTCACAGGGGCCACGAGCAGTACTTC. It is translated as CASHRGHEQYF.

A few counts support this clonotype. The chain is built from TRBV6-5 and TRBJ2-1; 7 nucleotides align to TRBD1. Trimming cost V 6 bases and J 3 bases; bases outside gene matches: 5. The CDR3 spans 14 residues. CDR1 and CDR2 (germline): MNHEY, SVGAGI. The CDR3 is CASRLGQDYNEQFF. Written as DNA, the CDR3 is TGTGCCAGCAGACTCGGACAGGACTACAATGAGCAGTTCTTC.

The chain uses TRBV27 and TRBJ2-1; the D is unclear. CDR3 length equals 14 residues. CDR1 and CDR2 from the germline V gene are MNHEY and SMNVEV (reference sequence). Between the trimmed V and J ends, which lost 6 bases and 0 bases, there was a span of 9 bases. The CDR3 coding sequence is TGTGCCAGCAGCCCCGACAACTCCTACAATGAGCAGTTCTTC. Translated: CASSPDNSYNEQFF.

In its sample, this clonotype was seen once. The junction shows a germline mismatch at one end, possibly a read error. The chain combines TRBV7-4 with TRBJ2-3; 9 bases align to TRBD1. The germline V gene has CDR1 SGHVT and CDR2 SQSDAQ. CDR3 size: 18 residues. The CDR3 loop reads CVSSLARGTGRSTDTQYF. CDR3 bases: TGTGTCAGCAGCTTAGCGCGAGGGACAGGGCGTAGCACAGATACGCAGTATTTT.

This chain links TRBV7-2 with TRBJ2-3; 9 bases are shared with TRBD2. Trimming removed 5 bases from V and 6 bases from J; junction bases left unmatched: 9. Germline CDR1 reads SGHTA; CDR2 reads FQGNSA. There are 15 residues in the CDR3. The CDR3 bases are TGTGCCAGCAGCCCCAACGCGGGGGGGCCCGATACGCAGTATTTT. Its translation: CASSPNAGGPDTQYF. Supplemented by reference TRBV7-2 and TRBJ2-3, the full variable domain reads GAGVSQSPSNKVTEKGKDVELRCDPISGHTALYWYRQSLGQGLEFLIYFQGNSAPDKSGLPSDRFSAERTGGSVSTLTIQRTQQEDSAVYLCASSPNAGGPDTQYFGPGTRLTVL.

The chain couples TRBV6-5 to TRBJ1-6, with 8 bases matching TRBD1. Germline V lookup: CDR1 MNHEY, CDR2 SVGAGI. V was clipped by 6 bases and J by 9 bases; unmatched bases: 10. This CDR3 spans 15 amino acids. This CDR3 reads CASRPQGAIPSPLHF. Here the CDR3 DNA reads TGTGCCAGCAGACCTCAGGGGGCTATTCCTTCACCCCTCCACTTT.

To note about this clonotype: With a much larger clone just one base away, this may be a read error. The V and J genes are TRBV7-2 and TRBJ2-2, with 8 bases that match TRBD1. The germline CDR1 and CDR2 sequences are SGHTA and FQGNSA. This CDR3 has 15 amino acids. CDR3 in DNA: TGTGCCAGCAGCATCGGACAGGGCTCCACCGGGGAGCCGTTTTTT. Protein product: CASSIGQGSTGEPFF. Combining the CDR3 with reference TRBV7-2 and TRBJ2-2 gives the whole variable domain GAGVSQSPSNKVTEKGKDVELRCDPISGHTALYWYRQSLGQGLEFLIYFQGNSAPDKSGLPSDRFSAERTGGSVSTLTIQRTQQEDSAVYLCASSIGQGSTGEPFFGEGSRLTVL.